This TCR beta chain was retrieved from a study of CD8+ T cells in alopecia areata. Isolation of CD4+ and CD8+ T cells from PBMCs was achieved by sorting. Germline V CDR1 and CDR2: MNHEY, SMNVEV (reference sequence). Trimming stripped 10 bases from V and 6 bases from J, with 16 bases between. This CDR3 has 13 residues. Study findings and constraints: Scalp sample data also include resident alphabeta T cells from normal skin.

About this clone: Its antigen is not known.

RNA was isolated and reverse transcribed to cDNA, the sequencing template. Clones were read by immunoSEQ multiplex PCR, and TCRdb kept only the in-frame ones, dropping some. The repertoire has 75,000 to 100,000 clones, 35% to 50% of them found once; the top ten carry around 0.8%. The chain is built from TRBV27 and TRBJ2-1; D assignment may be TRBD1 or TRBD2 (5 bases each). The sequence was collected from a human donor with alopecia areata. Input material: CD4+ T cells sorted from blood. CDR3 region: CATPSRGFNEQFF. CDR3 bases: TGTGCCACCCCGTCCCGGGGCTTCAATGAGCAGTTCTTC.